The following is a T cell receptor (beta chain) sequence with its context. Its target is unknown. The source of the sample is a study of cytomegalovirus exposure and HLA in healthy donors. Nominally healthy donors were sampled, though unrecorded immune exposures were likely. Broader study findings: Most subjects' HLA-A and HLA-B alleles were reportedly predicted from TCR beta sequences.

Primers for the PCR totalled 60 Vbeta and 13 Jbeta. The method was immunoSEQ multiplex PCR; TCRdb's version includes in-frame clones alone and lacks a portion of them. The repertoire has about 140,000 clones, over 60% of them found once; the top ten carry 1.5% to 2%. The V and J ends lost 6 bases and 7 bases, in that order; junction bases with no gene match: 5. CDR1 and CDR2 from the germline V gene are MDHEN and SYDVKM. The CDR3 has 13 amino acids. The chain recombines TRBV28 with TRBJ2-7; 11 bases are a match to TRBD1. Sequencing was carried out using PBMCs. This clonotype was obtained from a young woman in good health and CMV-seronegative. In DNA, the CDR3 is TGTGCCAGCAGAGGGACAGGGGGGAGGGAGCAGTACTTC. Translation gives CASRGTGGREQYF.